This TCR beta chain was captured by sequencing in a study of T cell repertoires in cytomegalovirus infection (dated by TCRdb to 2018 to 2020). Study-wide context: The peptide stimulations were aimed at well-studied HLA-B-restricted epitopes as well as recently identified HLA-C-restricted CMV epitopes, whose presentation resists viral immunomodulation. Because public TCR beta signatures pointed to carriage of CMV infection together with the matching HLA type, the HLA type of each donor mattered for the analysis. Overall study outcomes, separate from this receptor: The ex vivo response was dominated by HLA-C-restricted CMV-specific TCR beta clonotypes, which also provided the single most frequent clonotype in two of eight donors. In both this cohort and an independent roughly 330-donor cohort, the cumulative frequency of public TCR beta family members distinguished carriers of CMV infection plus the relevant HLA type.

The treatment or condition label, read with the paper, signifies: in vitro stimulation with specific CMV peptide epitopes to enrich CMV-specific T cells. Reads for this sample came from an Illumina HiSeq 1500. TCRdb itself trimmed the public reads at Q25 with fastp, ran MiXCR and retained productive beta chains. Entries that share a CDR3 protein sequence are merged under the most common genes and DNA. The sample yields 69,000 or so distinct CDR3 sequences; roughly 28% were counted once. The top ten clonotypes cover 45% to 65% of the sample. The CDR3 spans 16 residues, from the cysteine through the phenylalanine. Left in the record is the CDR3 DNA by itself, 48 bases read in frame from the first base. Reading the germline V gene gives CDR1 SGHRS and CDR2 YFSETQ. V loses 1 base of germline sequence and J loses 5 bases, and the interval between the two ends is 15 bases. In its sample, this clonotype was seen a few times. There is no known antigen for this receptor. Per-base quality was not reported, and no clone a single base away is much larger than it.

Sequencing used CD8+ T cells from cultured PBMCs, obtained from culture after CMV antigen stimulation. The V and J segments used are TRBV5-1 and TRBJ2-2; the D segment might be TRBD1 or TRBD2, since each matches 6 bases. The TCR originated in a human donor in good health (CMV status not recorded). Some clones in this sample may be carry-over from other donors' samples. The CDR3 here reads CASSLLTGAVTGELFF. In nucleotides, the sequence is TGCGCCAGCAGCTTGCTGACGGGGGCCGTAACCGGGGAGCTGTTTTTT.